The sequence of this T cell receptor (beta chain) was determined in a study of blood T cell repertoires in COVID-19. Only in-frame clones appear in the TCRdb table, and some are missing; sequencing was by immunoSEQ multiplex PCR. The table lists some 200,000 clones, 70% to 90% of them singletons. Germline V gene lookup returns CDR1 MRHNA and CDR2 SNTAGT. The CDR3 spans 14 residues. Deletions cut 2 bases from V and 3 bases from J, with 9 bases between. V is TRBV6-4 and J is TRBJ2-3; D possibly corresponds to TRBD1 (5 bases). This TCR was recovered from a man aged 18 to 35 with active or convalescent COVID-19. Sequenced input: peripheral blood. CDR3 residues: CASSDRGGTDTQYF. The CDR3, as DNA: TGTGCCAGCAGTGACAGGGGTGGTACAGATACGCAGTATTTT.